This entry lists 23 T cell receptor beta chains sequenced from one sample in a study of OX40 agonist ivuxolimab in advanced cancers. TCRdb's table, derived via immunoSEQ multiplex PCR, lists solely in-frame clones and lacks some. Seen here are about 50,000 clones, roughly 90% observed once, and the top ten hold approximately 7.2%. The sample consisted of CD4+ or CD8+ T cells sorted from blood, taken in a trial of the OX40 agonist ivuxolimab. Receptors originate from an adult with an advanced solid tumor such as melanoma, head and neck, liver or kidney cancer.

The chain employs TRBV30 and TRBJ1-1, with D unresolved. The V gene lost 0 bases and the J gene lost 5 bases, with 4 bases spanning the gap. Looked up from germline, CDR1 is GTSNPN and CDR2 is SVGIG (reference sequence). The CDR3 contains 11 residues. Written as DNA, the CDR3 is TGTGCCTGGAGTGTAGGTACTGAAGCTTTCTTT. Translating gives CAWSVGTEAFF. The full variable domain, its missing parts supplied by reference TRBV30 and TRBJ1-1, is SQTIHQWPATLVQPVGSPLSLECTVEGTSNPNLYWYRQAAGRGLQLLFYSVGIGQISSEVPQNLSASRPQDRQFILSSKKLLLSDSGFYLCAWSVGTEAFFGQGTRLTVV.

The rearrangement uses TRBV28 and TRBJ2-7; a weak D match, TRBD1 (6 bases). The CDR3 totals 14 residues. Trimming left V 2 bases short and J 4 bases short, with 12 bases between. Per germline, CDR1 MDHEN and CDR2 SYDVKM. This CDR3 is CASSLPNRVYEQYF. The CDR3 DNA is TGTGCCAGCAGTTTACCTAACAGGGTTTACGAGCAGTACTTC.

The CDR3 DNA sequence: TGTGCCAGCAGTTTATCGTGGCAGGGGGCGAGCGGGAACCCCTACGAGCAGTACTTC. Translation gives CASSLSWQGASGNPYEQYF. The rearrangement uses TRBV27 and TRBJ2-7; a possible D gene is TRBD1 (8 bases). The length of the CDR3 is 19 residues. CDR1 is MNHEY and CDR2 is SMNVEV in the germline V gene (reference sequence). Trimming left V 0 bases short and J 2 bases short, with 23 bases between.

This chain uses TRBV12-5 with TRBJ2-1; 14 bases are a match to TRBD2. The germline V gene has CDR1 LGHNT and CDR2 FRNRAP. This CDR3 contains 16 residues. V shed 7 bases, J shed 4 bases, and the junction held 6 bases outside the gene matches. The CDR3 bases are TGTGCTAGTGTCCCAGGACTAGCGGGAGGTTACAATGAGCAGTTCTTC. Its translation: CASVPGLAGGYNEQFF.

V is TRBV7-9 and J is TRBJ2-7; TRBD1 agrees at 8 bases. The germline V gene has CDR1 SEHNR and CDR2 FQNEAQ (reference sequence). Unmatched junction bases numbered 9, after V lost 7 bases and J lost 7 bases. The CDR3 length is 13 residues. Here the CDR3 reads CASTGGSLREQYF. CDR3 DNA: TGTGCCAGCACAGGGGGCAGCCTTAGGGAGCAGTACTTC. Full variable domain (missing parts from reference TRBV7-9 and TRBJ2-7): DTGVSQNPRHKITKRGQNVTFRCDPISEHNRLYWYRQTLGQGPEFLTYFQNEAQLEKSRLLSDRFSAERPKGSFSTLEIQRTEQGDSAMYLCASTGGSLREQYFGPGTRLTVT.

The chain uses TRBV6-6 and TRBJ2-7; D ambiguous. Germline CDR1 is MNHNY and CDR2 is SVGAGI (reference sequence). This CDR3 is built from 12 residues. The ends were cut back, 5 bases at V and 4 bases at J, with 9 bases in the middle. The CDR3 DNA reads as TGTGCCAGCAGTCCCTCCAATTACGAGCAGTACTTC. Its translation: CASSPSNYEQYF.

This clone was seen a single time. The chain carries TRBV27 and TRBJ2-1; the match to TRBD2 covers 14 bases. The germline V gene encodes CDR1 MNHEY and CDR2 SMNVEV (reference sequence). The CDR3 has 16 amino acids. V shed 2 bases and J 10 bases; nucleotides not matched to a gene: 7. The CDR3 DNA reads as TGTGCCAGCAGTTTAGTGGGACTAGCGGGAGTACGGGAGCAGTTCTTC. This encodes CASSLVGLAGVREQFF.

This clone was counted only a few times. This chain connects TRBV19 to TRBJ2-2, with D possibly matching TRBD1 (5 bases). This CDR3 contains 14 residues. V dropped 3 bases and J dropped 8 bases, with 13 bases sitting between them. Germline assignment: CDR1 LNHDA and CDR2 SQIVND (reference sequence). DNA for the CDR3: TGTGCCAGTAGTATGGCAGGGAAGGTTGGGGAGCTGTTTTTT. This translates into CASSMAGKVGELFF.

The chain carries TRBV5-6 and TRBJ2-7, with a weak D call TRBD1 (7 bases). The CDR3 runs to 15 residues. Germline V gives CDR1 SGHDT, CDR2 YYEEEE. Trimming left V 0 bases short and J 0 bases short, with 10 bases between. CDR3 region: CASSLAGGYSYEQYF. Written as DNA, the CDR3 is TGTGCCAGCAGCTTGGCAGGGGGGTACTCCTACGAGCAGTACTTC.

This chain joins TRBV5-1 and TRBJ2-7; D is perhaps TRBD1 (6 bases). This CDR3 contains 15 residues. Germline values: CDR1 SGHRS, CDR2 YFSETQ. V lost 0 bases and J 4 bases, leaving 14 bases between the germline ends. CDR3 bases: TGCGCCAGCAGCTTGGAAGTAACAGGGCCGTACGAGCAGTACTTC. It translates to CASSLEVTGPYEQYF.

This clone was detected only a few times. This rearrangement joins TRBV18 to TRBJ2-1; D uncertain. Between the trimmed V and J ends, which lost 3 bases and 9 bases, there was a span of 12 bases. The germline V gene encodes CDR1 KGHSH and CDR2 LQKENI. The CDR3 has 13 amino acids. The CDR3 loop is CASSPQSRSEQFF. The CDR3 coding sequence is TGTGCCAGCTCACCCCAATCTCGTAGTGAGCAGTTCTTC.

The chain joins TRBV28 to TRBJ1-1, with TRBD1 as a possible D gene (6 bases). V dropped 3 bases and J dropped 5 bases, with 13 bases sitting between them. In germline, CDR1 is MDHEN, CDR2 SYDVKM. The CDR3 is 14 amino acids. The CDR3 DNA is TGTGCCAGCAGTTTGTACCAGGGGATGACTGAAGCTTTCTTT. Its translation is CASSLYQGMTEAFF. The full variable domain, in which reference TRBV28 and TRBJ1-1 provide the parts outside the CDR3, is DVKVTQSSRYLVKRTGEKVFLECVQDMDHENMFWYRQDPGLGLRLIYFSYDVKMKEKGDIPEGYSVSREKKERFSLILESASTNQTSMYLCASSLYQGMTEAFFGQGTRLTVV.

This chain uses TRBV19 with TRBJ2-7, with D possibly being TRBD1 (5 bases). Germline V gene data show CDR1 as LNHDA and CDR2 as SQIVND (reference sequence). This CDR3 region has 13 residues. The V end was cut by 4 bases, the J end by 0 bases, with 7 bases between. The CDR3 spells CASSNTGSYEQYF. As DNA, the CDR3 is TGTGCCAGTAGTAATACAGGCTCCTACGAGCAGTACTTC.

V is TRBV5-1 and J is TRBJ1-5; TRBD1 might be the D (5 bases). The CDR3 runs to 14 residues. V lost 0 bases, J lost 3 bases, and 7 bases lay in between. Germline CDR1 reads SGHRS; CDR2 reads YFSETQ. The DNA for the CDR3 is TGCGCCAGCAGCTTGGCAGGGCTCAATCAGCCCCAGCATTTT. It specifies CASSLAGLNQPQHF. Full variable domain (missing parts from reference TRBV5-1 and TRBJ1-5): KAGVTQTPRYLIKTRGQQVTLSCSPISGHRSVSWYQQTPGQGLQFLFEYFSETQRNKGNFPGRFSGRQFSNSRSEMNVSTLELGDSALYLCASSLAGLNQPQHFGDGTRLSIL.

The chain is built from TRBV5-1 and TRBJ2-7, with 10 bases fitting TRBD2. CDR3 length: 14 residues. Trimming cost V 2 bases and J 5 bases; bases outside gene matches: 4. Germline V CDR1 and CDR2: SGHRS, YFSETQ. CDR3 coding DNA: TGCGCCAGCAGCTTAGCGGGAGGGCCGGACGAGCAGTACTTC. Its translation: CASSLAGGPDEQYF.

V is TRBV6-6 and J is TRBJ2-7; D is undetermined. CDR3 length: 13 amino acids. The germline V and J ends were trimmed by 5 bases and 3 bases, with 11 bases remaining between them. The germline V gene encodes CDR1 MNHNY and CDR2 SVGAGI (reference sequence). CDR3 in DNA: TGTGCCAGCAGTGCCCCTCAGAACTACGAGCAGTACTTC. Translating it yields CASSAPQNYEQYF.

The table lists this clone with a few counts. The chain carries TRBV5-1 and TRBJ2-2; no firm D call. Between the trimmed V and J ends, which lost 0 bases and 2 bases, there was a span of 5 bases. The CDR3 runs to 14 residues. Germline CDR1 is SGHRS and CDR2 is YFSETQ. CDR3 amino acids: CASSLAGNTGELFF. CDR3 bases: TGCGCCAGCAGCTTGGCTGGTAACACCGGGGAGCTGTTTTTT.

The chain links TRBV6-1 to TRBJ1-5; the D is unclear. Germline CDR1 reads MNHNS; CDR2 reads SASEGT. The V end was cut by 5 bases, the J end by 2 bases, with 10 bases between. This CDR3 region has 14 residues. The CDR3 reads CASSPRWGNQPQHF. The CDR3 DNA sequence: TGTGCCAGCAGTCCGAGATGGGGCAATCAGCCCCAGCATTTT.

The rearrangement uses TRBV30 and TRBJ2-7, with 7 bases lining up with TRBD2. CDR1 GTSNPN and CDR2 SVGIG come from the germline V gene (reference sequence). Trimming cost V 2 bases and J 5 bases; bases outside gene matches: 3. The CDR3 consists of 12 residues. CDR3 DNA sequence: TGTGCCTGGAGTCAGACTAGCCACGAGCAGTACTTC. It is translated as CAWSQTSHEQYF. Full variable domain (missing parts from reference TRBV30 and TRBJ2-7): SQTIHQWPATLVQPVGSPLSLECTVEGTSNPNLYWYRQAAGRGLQLLFYSVGIGQISSEVPQNLSASRPQDRQFILSSKKLLLSDSGFYLCAWSQTSHEQYFGPGTRLTVT.

CDR3 protein: CASSPGINTEAFF. The CDR3 DNA is TGTGCCAGCTCACCAGGAATCAACACTGAAGCTTTCTTT. This chain joins TRBV18 and TRBJ1-1, with D uncertain. Between the trimmed V and J ends, which lost 2 bases and 2 bases, there was a span of 6 bases. From germline, CDR1 is KGHSH and CDR2 LQKENI. The CDR3 runs to 13 residues. Full variable domain (outside the CDR3, taken from reference TRBV18 and TRBJ1-1): NAGVMQNPRHLVRRRGQEARLRCSPMKGHSHVYWYRQLPEEGLKFMVYLQKENIIDESGMPKERFSAEFPKEGPSILRIQQVVRGDSAAYFCASSPGINTEAFFGQGTRLTVV.

The DNA for the CDR3 is TGTGCCAGCCCAAGAGGGCAAGGGGCCACCGGGGAGCTGTTTTTT. Translated, it gives CASPRGQGATGELFF. The V call is TRBV21-1, the J call TRBJ2-2. TRBV21-1 is reported as a pseudogene. This CDR3 is built from 15 residues.

The V gene is TRBV29-1, the J gene TRBJ2-7; 9 positions agree with TRBD2. V trimming: 5 bases; J trimming: 3 bases; junction bases outside the gene matches: 8. Germline assignment: CDR1 SQVTM and CDR2 ANQGSEA. The CDR3 is 14 residues long. DNA for the CDR3: TGCAGCGTTCGAAGTAATAGCGGGAGCTACGAGCAGTACTTC. Residues: CSVRSNSGSYEQYF.

The chain is built from TRBV5-1 and TRBJ2-7; the match to TRBD1 covers 9 bases. V shed 5 bases, J shed 7 bases, and the junction held 13 bases outside the gene matches. Looked up from germline, CDR1 is SGHRS and CDR2 is YFSETQ. The CDR3 length is 15 residues. CDR3 coding DNA: TGCGCCAGCAGTGCGACCGGGACAGGGATGTTAGAGCAGTACTTC. It specifies CASSATGTGMLEQYF.